This entry features one TCR beta chain sequence. These data are taken from a study of blood T cell repertoires in COVID-19. Only in-frame clones appear in the TCRdb table, and some are missing; sequencing was by immunoSEQ multiplex PCR. The data contain 50,000 to 60,000 clones, roughly 89% of them seen just once; the ten biggest clones take up approximately 26%. The CDR3 is made up of 15 amino acids. Looked up from germline, CDR1 is MNHEY and CDR2 is SVGAGI. J was trimmed by 5 bases and V by 2 bases; bases with no gene match: 5. The rearrangement uses TRBV6-5 and TRBJ2-2; TRBD1 matches 7 bases. The specimen sequenced was peripheral blood. This clonotype originated in a human donor in a cohort sampled during active COVID-19. DNA for the CDR3: TGTGCCAGCAGTTACAGGGGGCGGCTTACCGGGGAGCTGTTTTTT. It specifies CASSYRGRLTGELFF.